The entry that follows covers one TCR beta chain sequence. What it recognizes is unknown. Between the trimmed V and J ends, which lost 2 bases and 4 bases, there was a span of 9 bases. From germline, CDR1 is ENHRY and CDR2 SYGVKD. The CDR3 has 13 amino acids. This record comes from a study of T-cell reconstitution after alpha-beta-depleted transplantation in children. The study's findings and limits: One year post-transplant, T-cell counts and diversity were largely derived from T cells produced anew. Where some patients showed high TCRbeta diversity at day 60, it came from recipient T cells and thymic progenitors that had survived. Two months or so post-transplant, alpha-beta T cells reportedly derived from several hundred expanded graft clones.

Unique molecular identifiers were used in preparing the TCRbeta library. TCRdb re-analysed the PCR reads in MiXCR, keeping a single row per CDR3 protein. The data show 250,000 to 300,000 distinct CDR3 sequences, with 10% seen just once and less than 8% held by the top ten. The TCR sequence derives from a boy in the first two years of life with acute myeloid leukemia, due to receive a stem cell transplant. The chain links TRBV10-3 to TRBJ2-7; D may be TRBD2 (5 bases). The sequencing used PBMCs, collected before TCRalphabeta/CD19-depleted stem cell transplant. Written as DNA, the CDR3 is TGTGCCATCAGTGAGGCTAGCAGTTACGAGCAGTACTTC. Encoded protein: CAISEASSYEQYF.